The clone carrying this T cell receptor (beta chain) was observed a few times. The sample is drawn from a study of blood T cell repertoires in COVID-19. Only in-frame clones appear in the TCRdb table, and some are missing; sequencing was by immunoSEQ multiplex PCR. The data hold some 200,000 clones, with around 80% observed a single time. Trimming stripped 3 bases from V and 12 bases from J, with 18 bases between. The CDR3 loop spans 14 amino acids. Looked up from germline, CDR1 is LNHDA and CDR2 is SQIVND (reference sequence). Source material: peripheral blood. The chain employs TRBV19 and TRBJ2-1; a possible D gene is TRBD1 (5 bases). This sequence originates from a woman of 80 years or more with acute or convalescent COVID-19. For the CDR3, the DNA is TGTGCCAGTAGTATGGCCGGACAACGTCTGGGGCAGTTCTTC. Translating gives CASSMAGQRLGQFF.